The 14 T cell receptor beta chains reported below all come from one sample, sequenced in a study of blood T cell repertoires in COVID-19. The table came from immunoSEQ multiplex PCR; TCRdb's copy has only in-frame clones and leaves some out. This table holds roughly 320,000 clones, about 90% found once. The sequencing input was peripheral blood. The receptors originated from a woman aged 45 to 65 with COVID-19, enrolled during active disease.

About this clone itself: Relative to the germline gene, one junction end is altered; a read error may explain this. The genes are TRBV30 and TRBJ2-7; maybe TRBD2 (7 bases). CDR3 length: 14 residues. CDR1 and CDR2 from the germline V gene are GTSNPN and SVGIG (reference sequence). In DNA, the CDR3 is TGTGCCTGGACGGCACGGGGGGCATACTACGAACAGTACTTC. It encodes CAWTARGAYYEQYF.

The genes are TRBV5-4 and TRBJ2-7; 7 bases are a match to TRBD2. This CDR3 has 14 residues. Germline-derived CDR1 and CDR2 are SGHNT and YYREEE (reference sequence). V lost 3 bases, J lost 1 base, and 4 bases stayed unmatched. CDR3 amino acids: CASSSGLDSYEQYF. CDR3 coding DNA: TGTGCCAGCAGCTCTGGACTAGATTCCTACGAGCAGTACTTC.

This clone was found once. The chain joins TRBV4-1 to TRBJ2-5; TRBD1 matches 8 bases. Looked up from germline, CDR1 is MGHRA and CDR2 is YSYEKL. The CDR3 consists of 15 residues. J was trimmed by 2 bases and V by 3 bases; bases with no gene match: 5. CDR3: CASSHLGQAQETQYF. CDR3 DNA sequence: TGCGCCAGCAGCCATTTGGGACAGGCGCAAGAGACCCAGTACTTC.

V gene TRBV29-1 combines with J gene TRBJ2-2; D may be TRBD1 (5 bases). V lost 6 bases and J 6 bases, leaving 11 bases between the germline ends. CDR3 size: 12 residues. Per the germline V gene, CDR1 is SQVTM and CDR2 is ANQGSEA. The DNA for the CDR3 is TGCAGCGTCATAGGGGAATCCGGGGAGCTGTTTTTT. Its protein is CSVIGESGELFF.

Here the CDR3 DNA reads TGTGCCAGCAGCTTAAGACTAGCGGGACACTACGAGCAGTACTTC. Translation: CASSLRLAGHYEQYF. The chain links TRBV7-9 to TRBJ2-7, with 11 bases fitting TRBD2. V lost 2 bases and J lost 3; bases outside the gene matches: 3. Germline V lookup: CDR1 SEHNR, CDR2 FQNEAQ (reference sequence). The CDR3 is 15 residues long.

This sequence joins TRBV4-1 and TRBJ2-7, with a possible D match to TRBD1 (6 bases). The CDR3 totals 15 residues. V lost 0 bases and J 5 bases, leaving 14 bases between the germline ends. CDR1 MGHRA and CDR2 YSYEKL come from the germline V gene. The CDR3 sequence is CASSQDPGVVDEQYF. The DNA of the CDR3 is TGCGCCAGCAGCCAAGATCCAGGGGTTGTAGACGAGCAGTACTTC.

The rearrangement uses TRBV6-6 and TRBJ2-1, with 7 bases matching TRBD2. This CDR3 is built from 11 residues. Germline CDR1 MNHNY, CDR2 SVGAGI (reference sequence). The V segment lost 11 bases and the J segment 6 bases; nucleotides outside the gene matches: 4. The CDR3 region has the DNA TGTGCCGGGGGGGGACCCAATGAGCAGTTCTTC. Translation: CAGGGPNEQFF.

J is TRBJ2-4 and V is TRBV3-1 (or the pseudogene TRBV3-2), with 8 bases matching TRBD2. Losses at the gene ends were 0 bases for V and 9 bases for J; bases not matched to a gene: 10. Germline V gives CDR1 LGHDT, CDR2 YNNKEL (reference sequence). The CDR3 runs 16 residues. CDR3 sequence: CASSQEGRGRPRIQYF. CDR3 bases: TGTGCCAGCAGCCAAGAAGGGCGCGGGAGGCCCCGCATTCAGTACTTC.

The chain employs TRBV7-2 and TRBJ1-4; D not certain. V was cut by 4 bases and J by 0 bases, with 12 bases left in between. Germline V lookup: CDR1 SGHTA, CDR2 FQGNSA. CDR3 size: 16 residues. The CDR3 DNA is TGTGCCAGCAGCTCGGCCAGGCGGGCAACTAATGAAAAACTGTTTTTT. This gives the protein CASSSARRATNEKLFF.

The chain has TRBV3-1 (or the pseudogene TRBV3-2) and TRBJ2-1; 10 bases map to TRBD1. The V and J ends lost 2 bases and 5 bases, in that order; junction bases with no gene match: 9. Germline V gives CDR1 LGHDT, CDR2 YNNKEL (reference sequence). The CDR3 is made up of 17 amino acids. The CDR3 loop is CASSQNPRDRGNNEQFF. The CDR3 DNA sequence: TGTGCCAGCAGCCAAAACCCCCGGGACAGGGGAAACAATGAGCAGTTCTTC.

The rearrangement links TRBV27 to TRBJ2-7; TRBD2 matches 7 bases. CDR3 length: 15 residues. The germline gives CDR1 MNHEY, CDR2 SMNVEV (reference sequence). The J segment lost 1 base and the V segment lost 6 bases, leaving 9 bases of the junction unmatched. Here the CDR3 DNA reads TGTGCCAGCAGGCGCCCGGGGGGAGTATCCTACGAGCAGTACTTC. It yields the protein CASRRPGGVSYEQYF.

This sequence joins TRBV12-5 and TRBJ2-5; D is unclear. CDR3 length: 16 amino acids. Germline V gives CDR1 LGHNT, CDR2 FRNRAP. Trimming removed 6 bases at V and 1 base at J, with 18 bases between. The CDR3 DNA reads as TGTGCTAGTGGGATCCAGCGCGAGTCGGTCCAAGAGACCCAGTACTTC. Protein: CASGIQRESVQETQYF.

The chain has TRBV4-1 and TRBJ2-7, with 8 bases aligning to TRBD2. The CDR3 runs 20 residues. Trimming at V came to 0 bases and at J to 3 bases, leaving 19 bases not matched to a gene. The germline gives CDR1 MGHRA, CDR2 YSYEKL. The CDR3 DNA follows: TGCGCCAGCAGCCAAGACCCGGGGGGGGCGAGGGGCGGAGGGCGCTACGAGCAGTACTTC. The encoded protein is CASSQDPGGARGGGRYEQYF.

This clone was recorded only once. This sequence joins TRBV29-1 and TRBJ1-1; tentative D call: TRBD1 (5 bases). V lost 7 bases, J lost 1 base, and 16 bases lay in between. Germline V gene data show CDR1 as SQVTM and CDR2 as ANQGSEA. The CDR3 is made up of 14 amino acids. The CDR3 DNA is TGCAGCGCTACGAAACAGGCCAGGAACACTGAAGCTTTCTTT. It specifies CSATKQARNTEAFF. The variable domain in full, completed from reference TRBV29-1 and TRBJ1-1, reads SAVISQKPSRDICQRGTSLTIQCQVDSQVTMMFWYRQQPGQSLTLIATANQGSEATYESGFVIDKFPISRPNLTFSTLTVSNMSPEDSSIYLCSATKQARNTEAFFGQGTRLTVV.